These T cell receptor beta chains were read from a single sample in a study of neoadjuvant nivolumab and ipilimumab in lung cancer. The assay was immunoSEQ multiplex PCR, and TCRdb's table has in-frame clones only and misses some. Among about 26,000 clones, approximately 80% were seen once, and the ten largest hold around 6.1%. The sequencing here drew on peripheral blood, taken before neoadjuvant nivolumab, alone or with ipilimumab. The receptors originated from an adult with non-small cell lung cancer. Both conserved end residues are part of each CDR3. The D gene is left open where the match is weak. Clone size is shown for a subset of rows, as once, few, many or a class of expanded clone.

D gene: TRBD1
clone size: few
J gene: TRBJ2-5
V gene: TRBV7-9
CDR3 DNA: TGTGCCAGCAGTAGGGACAGGGACACCCAGTACTTC
CDR3 protein: CASSRDRDTQYF

D gene: -
clone size: -
J gene: TRBJ1-1
V gene: TRBV5-4
CDR3 DNA: TGTGCCACCCAGAGGTCGATAAGTCGGGGGCGGAACACTGAAGCTTTCTTT
CDR3 protein: CATQRSISRGRNTEAFF

D gene: -
clone size: -
J gene: TRBJ1-1
V gene: TRBV9
CDR3 DNA: TGTGCCAGCAGCCCCTGGGGCCGGGGCACTGAAGCTTTCTTT
CDR3 protein: CASSPWGRGTEAFF

D gene: -
clone size: -
J gene: TRBJ2-7
V gene: TRBV7-6
CDR3 DNA: TGTGCCAGCAGCTTCCTCGGACCCGGCTACGAGCAGTACTTC
CDR3 protein: CASSFLGPGYEQYF

D gene: -
clone size: -
J gene: TRBJ2-6
V gene: TRBV7-3
CDR3 DNA: TGTGCCAGCAGCCCCCAGGGGGGAGGCTCTGGGGCCAACGTCCTGACTTTC
CDR3 protein: CASSPQGGGSGANVLTF

D gene: -
clone size: -
J gene: TRBJ2-7
V gene: TRBV29-1
CDR3 DNA: TGCAGCGTCCGAACAGGGCCCAGCTCCTACGAGCAGTACTTC
CDR3 protein: CSVRTGPSSYEQYF

D gene: -
clone size: -
J gene: TRBJ1-3
V gene: TRBV28
CDR3 DNA: TGTGCCAGCGTGGGGGCGGGGACTGGAAACACCATATATTTT
CDR3 protein: CASVGAGTGNTIYF

D gene: TRBD1
clone size: -
J gene: TRBJ2-2
V gene: TRBV5-1
CDR3 DNA: TGCGCCAGCAGCTCGCGTGGGGGACAGGGAAACACCGGGGAGCTGTTTTTT
CDR3 protein: CASSSRGGQGNTGELFF

D gene: -
clone size: -
J gene: TRBJ2-2
V gene: TRBV7-3
CDR3 DNA: TGTGCCAGCAGCTCAGAAGTTCACGGGGAGCTGTTTTTT
CDR3 protein: CASSSEVHGELFF

D gene: TRBD1
clone size: -
J gene: TRBJ2-1
V gene: TRBV9
CDR3 DNA: TGTGCCAGCAGCGTAGTAGGGACAGGGTCCTACAATGAGCAGTTCTTC
CDR3 protein: CASSVVGTGSYNEQFF

D gene: -
clone size: -
J gene: TRBJ1-5
V gene: TRBV6-1
CDR3 DNA: TGTGCCAGCAACGGGAGCAATCAGCCCCAGCATTTT
CDR3 protein: CASNGSNQPQHF

D gene: -
clone size: -
J gene: TRBJ1-2
V gene: TRBV9
CDR3 DNA: TGTGCCAGCAGCGTTTCCACAGGCTTCGGCTACACCTTC
CDR3 protein: CASSVSTGFGYTF

D gene: -
clone size: -
J gene: TRBJ1-1
V gene: TRBV5-1
CDR3 DNA: TGCGCCAGCAGCTCACAGGGTAACACTGAAGCTTTCTTT
CDR3 protein: CASSSQGNTEAFF

D gene: -
clone size: -
J gene: TRBJ2-2
V gene: TRBV19
CDR3 DNA: TGTGCCAGTAGTATTGGAGGGGGGGCCTCCGGGGAGCTGTTTTTT
CDR3 protein: CASSIGGGASGELFF

D gene: TRBD1
clone size: -
J gene: TRBJ2-3
V gene: TRBV5-1
CDR3 DNA: TGCGCCAGCACGCAGGGGGCAAGCACAGATACGCAGTATTTT
CDR3 protein: CASTQGASTDTQYF

D gene: -
clone size: -
J gene: TRBJ2-1
V gene: TRBV29-1
CDR3 DNA: TGCAGCGTTGTGGGGCAGGGCGTTTCGAATGAGCAGTTCTTC
CDR3 protein: CSVVGQGVSNEQFF

D gene: -
clone size: -
J gene: TRBJ2-2
V gene: TRBV4-2
CDR3 DNA: TGTGCCAGCAGCCGAGCAGGGGAAACCGGGGAGCTGTTTTTT
CDR3 protein: CASSRAGETGELFF

D gene: -
clone size: -
J gene: TRBJ1-1
V gene: TRBV6-5
CDR3 DNA: TGTGCCAGCAGTTACAAGGGGCGCGGGGACACTGAAGCTTTCTTT
CDR3 protein: CASSYKGRGDTEAFF

D gene: -
clone size: -
J gene: TRBJ2-1
V gene: TRBV9
CDR3 DNA: TGTGCCAGCAGCGTAGGACAAGGGCGATACAATGAGCAGTTCTTC
CDR3 protein: CASSVGQGRYNEQFF

D gene: -
clone size: -
J gene: TRBJ2-2
V gene: TRBV5-6
CDR3 DNA: TGTGCCAGCAGCCTCTCAAGTCGAGCGGTGAACACCGGGGAGCTGTTTTTT
CDR3 protein: CASSLSSRAVNTGELFF

D gene: -
clone size: -
J gene: TRBJ2-7
V gene: TRBV6-6
CDR3 DNA: TGTGCCAGCACCTGGGGCTACGAGCAGTACTTC
CDR3 protein: CASTWGYEQYF

D gene: -
clone size: -
J gene: TRBJ2-3
V gene: TRBV15
CDR3 DNA: TGTGCCACCTCGCGCCCCCCCACAGATACGCAGTATTTT
CDR3 protein: CATSRPPTDTQYF

D gene: -
clone size: few
J gene: TRBJ1-2
V gene: TRBV4-1
CDR3 DNA: TGCGCCAGCAGCCAAGATCGGGGGGCGGGTGGCTACACCTTC
CDR3 protein: CASSQDRGAGGYTF

D gene: -
clone size: -
J gene: TRBJ2-7
V gene: TRBV21-1
CDR3 DNA: TGTGCCAACCCTTACACGCCGCGTCCCTACGAGCAGTACTTC
CDR3 protein: CANPYTPRPYEQYF

D gene: -
clone size: -
J gene: TRBJ1-1
V gene: TRBV4-1
CDR3 DNA: TGCGCCAGCAGCCAAGCTAGGACACCTAACACTGAAGCTTTCTTT
CDR3 protein: CASSQARTPNTEAFF

D gene: -
clone size: -
J gene: TRBJ2-6
V gene: TRBV6-1
CDR3 DNA: TGTGCCAGCAGTGAAGCGGGCTTGGTTGGGGCCAACGTCCTGACTTTC
CDR3 protein: CASSEAGLVGANVLTF

D gene: -
clone size: -
J gene: TRBJ2-7
V gene: TRBV7-8
CDR3 DNA: TGTGCCAGCAGCTTAGATCGGGGTACTAGGCCCTCCTACGAGCAGTACTTC
CDR3 protein: CASSLDRGTRPSYEQYF

D gene: TRBD2
clone size: -
J gene: TRBJ2-7
V gene: TRBV7-2
CDR3 DNA: TGTGCCAGCAGCTGGGGCGGGGGGACCGCCTCCTACGAGCAGTACTTC
CDR3 protein: CASSWGGGTASYEQYF

D gene: TRBD2
clone size: -
J gene: TRBJ2-5
V gene: TRBV19
CDR3 DNA: TGTGCCAGTAGTATAGATCGGACTAGCGGGGTGGAGACCCAGTACTTC
CDR3 protein: CASSIDRTSGVETQYF

D gene: -
clone size: -
J gene: TRBJ1-1
V gene: TRBV25-1
CDR3 DNA: TGTGCCAGCAGCGGCATGGGACGGGTGAACACTGAAGCTTTCTTT
CDR3 protein: CASSGMGRVNTEAFF

D gene: -
clone size: -
J gene: TRBJ1-1
V gene: TRBV28
CDR3 DNA: TGTGCCAGCAGATCCGGGACCCAAACCAGATTGAACACTGAAGCTTTCTTT
CDR3 protein: CASRSGTQTRLNTEAFF

D gene: -
clone size: -
J gene: TRBJ1-1
V gene: TRBV2
CDR3 DNA: TGTGCCAGCAGTGAGGGCGGTTATGAAGCTTTCTTT
CDR3 protein: CASSEGGYEAFF

D gene: -
clone size: -
J gene: TRBJ2-7
V gene: TRBV7-8
CDR3 DNA: TGTGCCAGCAGCTTAAGTAGGTACGAGCAGTACTTC
CDR3 protein: CASSLSRYEQYF

D gene: TRBD1
clone size: -
J gene: TRBJ1-2
V gene: TRBV5-4
CDR3 DNA: TGTGCCAGCAGCATAAATACAGGGGCGGCTAACTATGGCTACACCTTC
CDR3 protein: CASSINTGAANYGYTF

D gene: TRBD2
clone size: -
J gene: TRBJ2-1
V gene: TRBV5-1
CDR3 DNA: TGCGCCAGCAGCACAGGGACTAGCGGGGGGGCACTGGGTGAGCAGTTCTTC
CDR3 protein: CASSTGTSGGALGEQFF

D gene: TRBD1
clone size: -
J gene: TRBJ2-7
V gene: TRBV11-3
CDR3 DNA: TGTGCCAGCAGCATCGGGACAGGGCCTTCCTACGAGCAGTACTTC
CDR3 protein: CASSIGTGPSYEQYF

D gene: TRBD2
clone size: -
J gene: TRBJ2-3
V gene: TRBV5-6
CDR3 DNA: TGTGCCAGCAGCTTGGCGTGGGCGGGGGGTAGCACAGATACGCAGTATTTT
CDR3 protein: CASSLAWAGGSTDTQYF

D gene: TRBD1
clone size: few
J gene: TRBJ1-1
V gene: TRBV29-1
CDR3 DNA: TGCAGCGTTGGAACAGGGGCGGACACTGAAGCTTTCTTT
CDR3 protein: CSVGTGADTEAFF

D gene: -
clone size: -
J gene: TRBJ2-6
V gene: TRBV18
CDR3 DNA: TGTGCCAGCTCAAACTCTGGGGCCAACGTCCTGACTTTC
CDR3 protein: CASSNSGANVLTF

D gene: -
clone size: -
J gene: TRBJ2-6
V gene: TRBV5-1
CDR3 DNA: TGCGCCAGCAGCCCGGGACTGAGCTCTGGGGCCAACGTCCTGACTTTC
CDR3 protein: CASSPGLSSGANVLTF

D gene: -
clone size: -
J gene: TRBJ1-6
V gene: TRBV7-2
CDR3 DNA: TGTGCCAGCAGCTTCACCGAAACCTATAATTCACCCCTCCACTTT
CDR3 protein: CASSFTETYNSPLHF

D gene: TRBD2
clone size: -
J gene: TRBJ2-1
V gene: TRBV11-2
CDR3 DNA: TGTGCCAGCAGCTTAGGGCTAGCGGGGTACAATGAGCAGTTCTTC
CDR3 protein: CASSLGLAGYNEQFF

D gene: -
clone size: -
J gene: TRBJ1-2
V gene: TRBV5-1
CDR3 DNA: TGCGCCAGCAGCTTCCGGGACCGTAACTATGGCTACACCTTC
CDR3 protein: CASSFRDRNYGYTF

D gene: -
clone size: -
J gene: TRBJ1-2
V gene: TRBV2
CDR3 DNA: TGTGCCAGCAGTGATCCCTACAGGGAAGGGAGTATGCGGGGCTACACCTTC
CDR3 protein: CASSDPYREGSMRGYTF

D gene: -
clone size: -
J gene: TRBJ2-1
V gene: TRBV28
CDR3 DNA: TGTGCCAGCAATTGGGGGGGCGGGGTATTCGCCCAGTTCTTC
CDR3 protein: CASNWGGGVFAQFF

D gene: -
clone size: -
J gene: TRBJ2-3
V gene: TRBV5-4
CDR3 DNA: TGTGCCAGCAGTACTGGCGGAACAGATACGCAGTATTTT
CDR3 protein: CASSTGGTDTQYF

D gene: -
clone size: -
J gene: TRBJ2-5
V gene: TRBV7-9
CDR3 DNA: TGTGCCAGCCGGATTTGGGACAACGAAGAAGAGACCCAGTACTTC
CDR3 protein: CASRIWDNEEETQYF

D gene: -
clone size: -
J gene: TRBJ1-2
V gene: TRBV2
CDR3 DNA: TGTGCCAGCAGTGGGGGGGCAGGGATTACAGGTGGCTACACCTTC
CDR3 protein: CASSGGAGITGGYTF

D gene: TRBD1
clone size: -
J gene: TRBJ1-4
V gene: TRBV15
CDR3 DNA: TGTGCCACCAGCGCCAGACAGGGGGCGGGGGAAAAACTGTTTTTT
CDR3 protein: CATSARQGAGEKLFF

D gene: TRBD1
clone size: -
J gene: TRBJ2-1
V gene: TRBV5-6
CDR3 DNA: TGTGCCAGCAGCCCCAACAGGGGGCGCCCAATAAATGAGCAGTTCTTC
CDR3 protein: CASSPNRGRPINEQFF

D gene: -
clone size: -
J gene: TRBJ2-3
V gene: TRBV5-1
CDR3 DNA: TGCGCCAGCAGCTTGGAAGGCAGGCCAAGCACAGATACGCAGTATTTT
CDR3 protein: CASSLEGRPSTDTQYF

D gene: -
clone size: -
J gene: TRBJ2-7
V gene: TRBV14
CDR3 DNA: TGTGCCAGCAGCCACCGCTGGGGAGAGGAGCAGTACTTC
CDR3 protein: CASSHRWGEEQYF

D gene: -
clone size: -
J gene: TRBJ2-2
V gene: TRBV6-5
CDR3 DNA: TGTGCCAGCAGAATGGGGGTGGCCGGGGAGCTGTTTTTT
CDR3 protein: CASRMGVAGELFF

D gene: -
clone size: once
J gene: TRBJ2-1
V gene: TRBV5-6
CDR3 DNA: TGTGCCAGCAGCCAAAGGGACTTCCCCTACAATGAGCAGTTCTTC
CDR3 protein: CASSQRDFPYNEQFF

D gene: TRBD1
clone size: few
J gene: TRBJ2-1
V gene: TRBV6-9
CDR3 DNA: TGTGCCAGCAGTTATGGCCCAGGGGGAGCGGCCTACAATGAGCAGTTCTTC
CDR3 protein: CASSYGPGGAAYNEQFF

D gene: TRBD1
clone size: -
J gene: TRBJ1-2
V gene: TRBV5-4
CDR3 DNA: TGTGCCAGCGGGGGACAGGGTAACCTCTATGGCTACACCTTC
CDR3 protein: CASGGQGNLYGYTF

D gene: -
clone size: -
J gene: TRBJ1-1
V gene: TRBV6-5
CDR3 DNA: TGTGCCAGCAGTTACACACCTAACACTGAAGCTTTCTTT
CDR3 protein: CASSYTPNTEAFF

D gene: TRBD1
clone size: -
J gene: TRBJ2-7
V gene: TRBV2
CDR3 DNA: TGTGCCAGCACCCGGGACAGCTACTACGAGCAGTACTTC
CDR3 protein: CASTRDSYYEQYF

D gene: -
clone size: -
J gene: TRBJ1-2
V gene: TRBV10-1
CDR3 DNA: TGCGCCAGGGACGGGGGCCTGCTAAACTATGGCTACACCTTC
CDR3 protein: CARDGGLLNYGYTF

D gene: -
clone size: -
J gene: TRBJ1-5
V gene: TRBV6-1
CDR3 DNA: TGTGCCAGCAGCCCCCGTTGGTTTAGCAATCAGCCCCAGCATTTT
CDR3 protein: CASSPRWFSNQPQHF